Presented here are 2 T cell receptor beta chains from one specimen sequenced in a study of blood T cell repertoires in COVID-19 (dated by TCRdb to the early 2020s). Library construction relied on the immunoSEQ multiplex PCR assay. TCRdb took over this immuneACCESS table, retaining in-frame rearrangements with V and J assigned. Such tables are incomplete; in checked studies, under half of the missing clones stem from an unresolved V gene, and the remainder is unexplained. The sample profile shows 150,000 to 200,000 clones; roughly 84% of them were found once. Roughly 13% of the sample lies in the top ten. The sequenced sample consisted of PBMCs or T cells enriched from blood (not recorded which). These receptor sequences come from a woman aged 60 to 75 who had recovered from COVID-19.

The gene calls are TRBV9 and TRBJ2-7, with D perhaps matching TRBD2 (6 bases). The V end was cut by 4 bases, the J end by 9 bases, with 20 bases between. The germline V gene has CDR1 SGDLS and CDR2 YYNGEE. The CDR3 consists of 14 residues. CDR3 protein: CASSTRTTTSRQYF. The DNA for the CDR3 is TGTGCCAGCAGCACCCGGACTACCACCTCTCGGCAGTACTTC. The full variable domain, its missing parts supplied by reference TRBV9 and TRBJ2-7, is DSGVTQTPKHLITATGQRVTLRCSPRSGDLSVYWYQQSLDQGLQFLIQYYNGEERAKGNILERFSAQQFPDLHSELNLSSLELGDSALYFCASSTRTTTSRQYFGPGTRLTVT.

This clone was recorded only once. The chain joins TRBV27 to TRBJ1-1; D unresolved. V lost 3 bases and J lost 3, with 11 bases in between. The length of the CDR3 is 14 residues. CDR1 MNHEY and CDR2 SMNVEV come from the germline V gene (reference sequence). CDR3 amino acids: CASSFAWEDTEAFF. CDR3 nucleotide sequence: TGTGCCAGCAGTTTCGCGTGGGAGGACACTGAAGCTTTCTTT.